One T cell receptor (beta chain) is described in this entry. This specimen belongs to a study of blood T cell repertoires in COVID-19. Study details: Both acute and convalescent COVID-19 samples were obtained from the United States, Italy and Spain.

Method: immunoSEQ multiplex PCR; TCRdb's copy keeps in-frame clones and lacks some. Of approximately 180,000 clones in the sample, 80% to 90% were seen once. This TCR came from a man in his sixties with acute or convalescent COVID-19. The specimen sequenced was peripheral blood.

The CDR3 sequence is CACRRNYGYTF. CDR3 coding DNA: TGTGCGTGCAGGCGCAACTATGGCTACACCTTC. The J gene is TRBJ1-2, the V gene TRBV28; D not certain. The CDR3 runs 11 residues. CDR1 and CDR2 (germline): MDHEN, SYDVKM.